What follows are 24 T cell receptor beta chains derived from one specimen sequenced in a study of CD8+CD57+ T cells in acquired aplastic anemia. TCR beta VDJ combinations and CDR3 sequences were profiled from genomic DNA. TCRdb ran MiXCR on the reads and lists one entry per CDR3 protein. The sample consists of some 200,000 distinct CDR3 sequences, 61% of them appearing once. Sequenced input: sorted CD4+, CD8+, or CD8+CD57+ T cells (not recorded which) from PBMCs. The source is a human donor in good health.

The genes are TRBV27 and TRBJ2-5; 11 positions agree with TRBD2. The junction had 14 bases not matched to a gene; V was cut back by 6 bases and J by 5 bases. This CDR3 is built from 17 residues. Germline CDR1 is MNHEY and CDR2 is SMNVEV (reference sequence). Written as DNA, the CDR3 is TGTGCCAGCAGCCCCGGCCTAGCGGGGGGCTCTTGGGAGACCCAGTACTTC. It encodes CASSPGLAGGSWETQYF.

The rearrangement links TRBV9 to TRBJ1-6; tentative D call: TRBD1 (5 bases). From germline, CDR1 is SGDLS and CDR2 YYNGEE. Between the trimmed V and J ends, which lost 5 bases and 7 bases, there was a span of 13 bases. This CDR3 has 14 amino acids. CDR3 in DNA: TGTGCCAGCAGAGCCCCGGGGGACAATTCACCCCTCCACTTT. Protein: CASRAPGDNSPLHF. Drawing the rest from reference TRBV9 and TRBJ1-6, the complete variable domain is DSGVTQTPKHLITATGQRVTLRCSPRSGDLSVYWYQQSLDQGLQFLIQYYNGEERAKGNILERFSAQQFPDLHSELNLSSLELGDSALYFCASRAPGDNSPLHFGNGTRLTVT.

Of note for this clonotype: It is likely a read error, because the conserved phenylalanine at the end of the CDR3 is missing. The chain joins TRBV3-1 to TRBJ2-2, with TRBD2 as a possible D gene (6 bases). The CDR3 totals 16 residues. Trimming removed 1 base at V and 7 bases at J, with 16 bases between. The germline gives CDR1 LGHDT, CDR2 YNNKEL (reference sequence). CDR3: CASSQVGTGIDGELFL. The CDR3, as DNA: TGTGCCAGCAGCCAAGTGGGGACTGGGATTGACGGGGAGCTGTTTCTT.

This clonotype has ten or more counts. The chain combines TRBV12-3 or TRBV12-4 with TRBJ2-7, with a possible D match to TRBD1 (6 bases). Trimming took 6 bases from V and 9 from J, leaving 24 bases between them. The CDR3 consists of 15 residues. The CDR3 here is CASSPDRTSTIWQYF. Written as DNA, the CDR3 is TGTGCCAGCAGCCCCGACAGGACCTCTACGATTTGGCAGTACTTC.

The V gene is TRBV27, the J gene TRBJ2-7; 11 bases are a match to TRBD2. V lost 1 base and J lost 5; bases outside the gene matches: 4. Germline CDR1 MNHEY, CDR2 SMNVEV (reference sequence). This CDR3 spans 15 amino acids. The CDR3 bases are TGTGCCAGCAGTTTATGGGGACTAGCGGAACACGAGCAGTACTTC. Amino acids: CASSLWGLAEHEQYF.

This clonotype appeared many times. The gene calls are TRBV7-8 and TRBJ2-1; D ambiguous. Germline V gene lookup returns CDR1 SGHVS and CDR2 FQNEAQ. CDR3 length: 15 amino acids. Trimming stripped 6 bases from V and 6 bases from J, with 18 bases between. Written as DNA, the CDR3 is TGTGCCAGCAGACCACTTATGGGTCCGGTCAATGAGCAGTTCTTC. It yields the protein CASRPLMGPVNEQFF.

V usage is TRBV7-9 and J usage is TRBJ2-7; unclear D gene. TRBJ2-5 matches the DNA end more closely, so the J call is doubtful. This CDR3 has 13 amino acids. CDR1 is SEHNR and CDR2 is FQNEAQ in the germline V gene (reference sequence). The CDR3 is CASSSRPLETQYF. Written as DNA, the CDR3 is TGTGCCAGCAGCTCTAGACCTTTAGAGACCCAGTACTTC.

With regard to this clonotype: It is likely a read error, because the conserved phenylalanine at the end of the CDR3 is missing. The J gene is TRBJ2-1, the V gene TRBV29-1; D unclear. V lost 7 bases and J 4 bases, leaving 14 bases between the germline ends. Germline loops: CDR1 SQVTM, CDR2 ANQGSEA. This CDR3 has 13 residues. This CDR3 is CSGDTSMYNEQFL. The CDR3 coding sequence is TGCAGCGGCGATACCTCTATGTACAATGAGCAGTTCCTC.

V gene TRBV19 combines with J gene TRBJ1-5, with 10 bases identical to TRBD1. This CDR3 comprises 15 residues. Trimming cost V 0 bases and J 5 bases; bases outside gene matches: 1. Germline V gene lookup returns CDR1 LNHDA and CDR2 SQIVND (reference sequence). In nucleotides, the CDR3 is TGTGCCAGTAGTATAGAGGGACAGGGGTATCAGCCCCAGCATTTT. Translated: CASSIEGQGYQPQHF.

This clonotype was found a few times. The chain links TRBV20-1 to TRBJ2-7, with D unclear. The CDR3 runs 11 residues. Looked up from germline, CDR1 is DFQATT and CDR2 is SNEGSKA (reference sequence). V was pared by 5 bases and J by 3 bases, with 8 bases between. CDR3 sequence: CSASRLYEQYF. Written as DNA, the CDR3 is TGCAGTGCTTCGCGGCTCTACGAGCAGTACTTC.

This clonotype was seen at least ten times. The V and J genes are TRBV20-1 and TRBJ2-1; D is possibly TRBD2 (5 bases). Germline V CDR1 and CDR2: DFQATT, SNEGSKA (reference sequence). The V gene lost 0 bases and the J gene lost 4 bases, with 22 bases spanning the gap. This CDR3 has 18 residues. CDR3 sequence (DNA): TGCAGTGCTAGAGACCCACGGGAACGGGCAAACCTGTACAATGAGCAGTTCTTC. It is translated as CSARDPRERANLYNEQFF.

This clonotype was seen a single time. As DNA, the CDR3 is TGTGCCAGTAACCTATGGGGTGGAAGGCCCTTTACCGGGGAGCTGTTTTTT. Its translation: CASNLWGGRPFTGELFF. The chain is built from TRBV19 and TRBJ2-2; D uncertain. CDR3 length: 17 amino acids. Trimming removed 7 bases from V and 5 bases from J, with 23 bases in between. Per the germline V gene, CDR1 is LNHDA and CDR2 is SQIVND (reference sequence). Together with reference TRBV19 and TRBJ2-2, the CDR3 gives the full variable domain: DGGITQSPKYLFRKEGQNVTLSCEQNLNHDAMYWYRQDPGQGLRLIYYSQIVNDFQKGDIAEGYSVSREKKESFPLTVTSAQKNPTAFYLCASNLWGGRPFTGELFFGEGSRLTVL.

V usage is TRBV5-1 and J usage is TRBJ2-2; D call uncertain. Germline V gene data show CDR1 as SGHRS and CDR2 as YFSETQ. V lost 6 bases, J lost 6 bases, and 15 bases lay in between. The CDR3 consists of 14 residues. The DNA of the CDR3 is TGCGCCAGCACATCCTCCCATGGTTCCGGGGAGCTGTTTTTT. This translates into CASTSSHGSGELFF.

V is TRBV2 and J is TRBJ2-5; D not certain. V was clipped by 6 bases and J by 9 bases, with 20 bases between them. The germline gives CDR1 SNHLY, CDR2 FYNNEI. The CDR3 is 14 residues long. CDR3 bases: TGTGCCAGCAGGCAAGAATATAGCAATCAGCCCCAGTACTTC. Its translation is CASRQEYSNQPQYF. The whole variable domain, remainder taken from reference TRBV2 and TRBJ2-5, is EPEVTQTPSHQVTQMGQEVILRCVPISNHLYFYWYRQILGQKVEFLVSFYNNEISEKSEIFDDQFSVERPDGSNFTLKIRSTKLEDSAMYFCASRQEYSNQPQYFGPGTRLLVL.

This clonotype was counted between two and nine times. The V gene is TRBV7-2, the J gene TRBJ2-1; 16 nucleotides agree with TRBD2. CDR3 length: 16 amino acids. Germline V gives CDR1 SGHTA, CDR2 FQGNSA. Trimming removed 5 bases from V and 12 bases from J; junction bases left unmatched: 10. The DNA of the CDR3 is TGTGCCAGCAGCCCCGCGGGGGGACTAGCGGGAGGGGGGCAGTTCTTC. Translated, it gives CASSPAGGLAGGGQFF.

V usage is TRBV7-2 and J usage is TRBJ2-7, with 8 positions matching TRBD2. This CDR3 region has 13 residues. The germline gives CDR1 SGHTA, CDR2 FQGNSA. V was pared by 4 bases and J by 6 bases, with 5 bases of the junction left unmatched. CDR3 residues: CASSSAGEGEQYF. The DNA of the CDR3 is TGTGCCAGCAGCTCAGCGGGGGAGGGCGAGCAGTACTTC. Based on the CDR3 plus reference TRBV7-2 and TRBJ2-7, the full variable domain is GAGVSQSPSNKVTEKGKDVELRCDPISGHTALYWYRQSLGQGLEFLIYFQGNSAPDKSGLPSDRFSAERTGGSVSTLTIQRTQQEDSAVYLCASSSAGEGEQYFGPGTRLTVT.

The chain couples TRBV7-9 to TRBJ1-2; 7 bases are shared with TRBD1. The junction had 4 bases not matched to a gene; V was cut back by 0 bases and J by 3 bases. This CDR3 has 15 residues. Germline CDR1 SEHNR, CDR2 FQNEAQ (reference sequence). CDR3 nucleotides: TGTGCCAGCAGCTTAGCCGAAGGGGGCGACTATGGCTACACCTTC. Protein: CASSLAEGGDYGYTF.

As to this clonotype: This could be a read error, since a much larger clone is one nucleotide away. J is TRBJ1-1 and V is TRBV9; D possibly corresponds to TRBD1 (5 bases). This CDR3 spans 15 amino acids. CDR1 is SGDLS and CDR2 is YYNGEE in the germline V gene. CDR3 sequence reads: CPSSGGGGRNTEAFF. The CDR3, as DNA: TGTCCCAGCAGCGGGGGGGGGGGAAGAAACACTGAAGCTTTCTTT.

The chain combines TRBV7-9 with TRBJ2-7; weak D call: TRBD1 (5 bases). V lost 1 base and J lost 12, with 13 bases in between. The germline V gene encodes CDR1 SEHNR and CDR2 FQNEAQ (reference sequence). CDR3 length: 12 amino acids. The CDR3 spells CASSLGQGPGYF. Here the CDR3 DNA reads TGTGCCAGCAGCTTAGGGCAGGGCCCCGGGTACTTC.

The CDR3 DNA reads TGCGCCAGCCGAGGGGGAGTCTATGGCTACACCTTC. Translating it yields CASRGGVYGYTF. The gene calls are TRBV10-1 and TRBJ1-2; possibly TRBD1 for D (6 bases). The CDR3 sequence is 12 residues long. Germline V gives CDR1 WNHNN, CDR2 SYGVQD (reference sequence). Trimming removed 8 bases at V and 4 bases at J, with 11 bases between.

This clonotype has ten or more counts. The CDR3 is CASSLSGDPTGELFF. The CDR3 DNA reads TGTGCCAGCAGCTTATCAGGGGATCCCACCGGGGAGCTGTTTTTT. This rearrangement joins TRBV7-3 to TRBJ2-2; the D gene is possibly TRBD1 (6 bases). Germline CDR1 and CDR2: SGHTA and FQGTGA. The CDR3 length is 15 residues. Trimming pared 2 bases from V and 4 bases from J, leaving 11 bases between.

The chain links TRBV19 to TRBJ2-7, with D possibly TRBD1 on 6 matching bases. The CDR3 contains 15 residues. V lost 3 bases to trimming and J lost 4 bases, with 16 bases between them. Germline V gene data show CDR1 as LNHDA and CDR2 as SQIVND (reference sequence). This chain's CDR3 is CASSISQGIFYEQYF. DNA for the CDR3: TGTGCCAGTAGTATTAGCCAGGGGATATTTTACGAGCAGTACTTC.

The CDR3 is CASNQAGAGSGELFF. The CDR3 DNA follows: TGTGCCAGCAATCAGGCAGGGGCTGGGTCCGGGGAGCTGTTTTTT. This chain links TRBV25-1 with TRBJ2-2, with a possible D match to TRBD1 (6 bases). Trimming removed 7 bases from V and 6 bases from J, with 18 bases in between. The CDR3 covers 15 residues. Per the germline V gene, CDR1 is MGHDK and CDR2 is SYGVNS.

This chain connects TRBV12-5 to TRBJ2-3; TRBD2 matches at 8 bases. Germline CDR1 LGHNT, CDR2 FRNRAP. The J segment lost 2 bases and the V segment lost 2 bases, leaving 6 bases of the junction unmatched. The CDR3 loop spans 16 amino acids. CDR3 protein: CASGLIGGGVTDTQYF. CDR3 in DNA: TGTGCTAGTGGTTTGATCGGGGGGGGGGTCACAGATACGCAGTATTTT.